The sequence of this T cell receptor (beta chain) was determined in a study of CD8+CD57+ T cells in acquired aplastic anemia. About the study: Sorted CD4+ and CD8+ cells gave an average of approximately 3.1 ug of DNA.

Patients chosen for sequencing had shown CD8+CD57+ cell expansion by flow cytometry. Every patient presented with severe acquired aplastic anemia. Study-wide points: Overlap between patients and controls comprised roughly 28 CD8+ CDR3 sequences.

The template used for profiling TCR beta VDJ and CDR3 was genomic DNA. One entry per CDR3 protein results from TCRdb running MiXCR on the reads. The data show roughly 250,000 distinct CDR3 sequences, around 82% seen once. CDR3 length: 12 amino acids. V was shortened by 8 bases and J by 15 bases, with 20 bases between the two germline ends. Germline values: CDR1 SGHVT, CDR2 SQSDAQ. Concerning this clonotype itself: What it recognizes is unknown.

The sequencing sample was made of sorted CD4+, CD8+, or CD8+CD57+ T cells (not recorded which) from PBMCs. V and J are TRBV7-4 and TRBJ2-4; a possible D gene is TRBD2 (5 bases). The TCR was taken from a human donor with aplastic anemia. CDR3 sequence: CASGGAANVLYF. In DNA, the CDR3 is TGTGCCAGCGGAGGAGCTGCGAACGTTCTGTACTTC.